What follows is one T cell receptor beta chain and its context. As yet, its antigen is unknown. Trimming at V came to 3 bases and at J to 4 bases, leaving 21 bases not matched to a gene. The CDR3 sequence is 20 residues long. Germline assignment: CDR1 MDHEN and CDR2 SYDVKM. These data belong to a study of shared clonotypes between healthy human individuals. Profiled with immunoSEQ multiplex PCR; TCRdb holds only in-frame clones, not every one. The table has some 1,400,000 clones, about 96% seen once. A CD45RA+ naive subset and a CD45RA-negative memory subset were split from CD4+ cells. Study-wide results and limits: For naive CD4 cells, roughly 5% of clonotypes were shared across a handful of donors.

The TCR comes from a man aged 25 to 40 in good health. This chain uses TRBV28 with TRBJ1-3, with 7 nucleotides matching TRBD1. The sequencing sample was made of naive CD4+ T cells sorted from blood. Subset reported: CD45RA+ positively selected. CDR3 in amino acids: CASSLIISISGTAWGNTIYF. CDR3 nucleotides: TGTGCCAGCAGTTTGATAATCTCCATTTCCGGGACAGCCTGGGGAAACACCATATATTTT.